Below, 13 T cell receptor beta chains from the same sample are listed, as sequenced in a study of T cell repertoires in cytomegalovirus infection. These receptors' antigens are unknown. TCRdb called the reads again in MiXCR, with one record for every CDR3 protein. The sample has about 920,000 distinct CDR3 sequences; approximately 31% are singletons. The input for sequencing was cultured CD8+ T cells from PBMCs, taken from culture after CMV antigen stimulation. These receptors all come from a human donor in good health (CMV status not recorded). Some clones in this sample may be carry-over from other donors' samples.

Concerning this clonotype: It may be a read error: a sequence one base away is much more abundant. V is TRBV7-4 and J is TRBJ2-7; 7 bases agree with TRBD2. Germline V gene data show CDR1 as SGHVT and CDR2 as SQSDAQ. The CDR3 length is 15 residues. The CDR3 sequence: CASSHRRGGVYQQYF. The CDR3 nucleotides are TGTGCCAGCAGCCACAGGCGGGGAGGGGTCTACCAGCAGTACTTC.

This sequence joins TRBV24-1 and TRBJ2-2; D is ambiguous. Trimming stripped 0 bases from V and 8 bases from J, with 9 bases between. This CDR3 has 14 residues. Germline V gene sequence: CDR1 KGHDR, CDR2 SFDVKD. CDR3 nucleotides: TGTGCCACCAGTGATTTGGACCTACTGGGGGAGCTGTTTTTT. This translates into CATSDLDLLGELFF.

This rearrangement joins TRBV5-1 to TRBJ2-5, with 9 bases identical to TRBD2. V lost 2 bases and J lost 5; bases outside the gene matches: 10. Germline CDR1 is SGHRS and CDR2 is YFSETQ. This CDR3 spans 16 amino acids. The CDR3 bases are TGCGCCAGCAGCTTCGTAGACAGGGCGGGAGGGGAGACCCAGTACTTC. This translates into CASSFVDRAGGETQYF.

This clonotype was detected once. This chain links TRBV27 with TRBJ2-7; D may match TRBD1 or TRBD2 (6 bases each). V lost 9 bases to trimming and J lost 4 bases, with 25 bases between them. Germline CDR1 MNHEY, CDR2 SMNVEV (reference sequence). The CDR3 is 16 amino acids. For the CDR3, the DNA is TGTGCCAGGGCGGAGGGGACACTCGTCTCCGGGTACGAGCAGTACGTC. This encodes CARAEGTLVSGYEQYV.

The chain recombines TRBV28 with TRBJ2-3, with D possibly matching TRBD1 (6 bases). The length of the CDR3 is 16 residues. Germline assignment: CDR1 MDHEN and CDR2 SYDVKM. Trimming took off 3 bases at V and 0 bases at J, with 13 bases between the two ends. Here the CDR3 reads CASSLGASQSTDTQYF. CDR3 coding DNA: TGTGCCAGCAGTTTGGGGGCTAGCCAAAGCACAGATACGCAGTATTTT.

The chain couples TRBV19 to TRBJ2-2; TRBD2 agrees at 14 bases. V was clipped by 6 bases and J by 5 bases; unmatched bases: 8. CDR1 LNHDA and CDR2 SQIVND come from the germline V gene (reference sequence). The CDR3 length is 17 residues. CDR3 coding DNA: TGTGCCAGTAGCCCGACTAGCGGGGGGGCTTGGACCGGGGAGCTGTTTTTT. It is translated as CASSPTSGGAWTGELFF.

V usage is TRBV7-9 and J usage is TRBJ2-3; D might be TRBD1 or TRBD2, each matching 5 bases. V lost 5 bases and J 11 bases, leaving 17 bases between the germline ends. Germline CDR1 is SEHNR and CDR2 is FQNEAQ (reference sequence). This CDR3 contains 13 residues. The CDR3 nucleotides are TGTGCCAGCAGCGAAGAGGGGTTAGAAAAGCAGTATTTT. It specifies CASSEEGLEKQYF.

The J gene is TRBJ2-1, the V gene TRBV19, with 12 bases identical to TRBD1. The germline CDR1 and CDR2 sequences are LNHDA and SQIVND (reference sequence). The J segment lost 5 bases and the V segment lost 7 bases, leaving 6 bases of the junction unmatched. This CDR3 spans 15 amino acids. The CDR3 spells CASTAGQGADNEQFF. CDR3 nucleotides: TGTGCCAGTACCGCGGGACAGGGGGCCGACAATGAGCAGTTCTTC.

This clonotype appeared many times. The chain uses TRBV7-2 and TRBJ2-5, with 11 positions matching TRBD2. This CDR3 has 16 residues. The junction had 6 bases not matched to a gene; V was cut back by 5 bases and J by 1 base. The V gene's germline CDR1 is SGHTA and CDR2 FQGNSA. The CDR3 DNA is TGTGCCAGCAGCACCGGGACTAGCGGTCTCCAAGAGACCCAGTACTTC. Its translation is CASSTGTSGLQETQYF.

This clonotype was recorded a few times. The J gene is TRBJ2-1, the V gene TRBV7-9; D not certain. CDR3 length: 15 amino acids. Germline lookup yields CDR1 SEHNR and CDR2 FQNEAQ (reference sequence). V lost 4 bases, J lost 2 bases, and 12 bases lay in between. The CDR3 loop is CASSSLVGPYNEQFF. The CDR3, as DNA: TGTGCCAGCAGCTCCTTGGTCGGGCCCTACAATGAGCAGTTCTTC.

This clonotype was detected ten times or more. The V gene is TRBV6-6, the J gene TRBJ1-1; TRBD1 matches at 9 bases. Germline values: CDR1 MNHNY, CDR2 SVGAGI (reference sequence). The CDR3 is 18 residues long. J was trimmed by 0 bases and V by 0 bases; bases with no gene match: 8. The CDR3 sequence: CASSYSKRTGVLNTEAFF. CDR3 in DNA: TGTGCCAGCAGTTACTCTAAAAGGACAGGGGTCTTGAACACTGAAGCTTTCTTT.

This sequence joins TRBV7-9 and TRBJ1-1; D call uncertain. V was trimmed by 3 bases and J by 8 bases, leaving 19 bases between them. The CDR3 loop spans 15 amino acids. In germline, CDR1 is SEHNR, CDR2 FQNEAQ (reference sequence). The CDR3 coding sequence is TGTGCCAGCAGCTTGGACGGGAGTTTGCGCGTGGAAGCTTTCTTT. Residues: CASSLDGSLRVEAFF.

The J gene is TRBJ1-1, the V gene TRBV20-1; D is unclear. CDR1 is DFQATT and CDR2 is SNEGSKA in the germline V gene (reference sequence). The CDR3 has 12 residues. The V end lost 6 bases, the J end lost 5 bases, and 13 bases lay between the germline ends. DNA of the CDR3: TGCAGTGCAAGGTACTTCCGGACTGAAGCTTTCTTT. Translated: CSARYFRTEAFF.